This T cell receptor beta chain is drawn from a study of T-cell reconstitution after alpha-beta-depleted transplantation in children. Construction of the TCRbeta library involved unique molecular identifiers. Using its own MiXCR run on the PCR reads, TCRdb lists one record per CDR3 protein. The repertoire holds around 25,000 distinct CDR3 sequences, 15% to 20% seen once, with over 30% in the top ten. The receptor was isolated from a male patient aged 2-9 years who had a stem cell transplant for acute lymphoblastic leukemia, so the T cells may come from the graft donor. Sequenced material: PBMCs, mostly from graft donor cells, taken 60 days after TCRalphabeta/CD19-depleted stem cell transplant.

Written as DNA, the CDR3 is TGTGCCAGCAGCCCACATGCAGGGCAGGCTTCCGGGGAGCTGTTTTTT. Amino acids: CASSPHAGQASGELFF. The rearrangement joins TRBV7-3 to TRBJ2-2; the D gene is possibly TRBD1 (5 bases). V was cut by 5 bases and J by 6 bases, with 19 bases left in between. This CDR3 contains 16 residues. The germline CDR1 and CDR2 sequences are SGHTA and FQGTGA.